Shown below are 24 T cell receptor beta chains from a single sample sequenced in a study of cytomegalovirus exposure and HLA in healthy donors. PCR used 60 Vbeta primers and 13 Jbeta primers. Clones were read by immunoSEQ multiplex PCR, and TCRdb kept only the in-frame ones, dropping some. The sample comprises 100,000 to 150,000 clones, around 73% of which are singletons, and approximately 1.6% rests with the top ten. Sequenced: PBMCs. Receptors originate from a female donor in good health and CMV-seronegative.

V gene TRBV28 combines with J gene TRBJ1-5, with no clear D. This CDR3 contains 13 residues. Germline CDR1 reads MDHEN; CDR2 reads SYDVKM. V lost 5 bases and J 6 bases, leaving 11 bases between the germline ends. The CDR3 DNA reads TGTGCCAGCAGTGGATCTCGCGGTCAGCCCCAGCATTTT. Amino acids: CASSGSRGQPQHF.

A few counts support this clone. J is TRBJ2-2 and V is TRBV19, with D possibly TRBD2 on 6 matching bases. Trimming removed 6 bases from V and 0 bases from J, with 11 bases in between. Germline CDR1 and CDR2: LNHDA and SQIVND (reference sequence). The CDR3 spans 15 residues. The CDR3 is CASREGSANTGELFF. The CDR3 nucleotides read TGTGCCAGTAGGGAGGGGTCCGCGAACACCGGGGAGCTGTTTTTT. The full variable domain, with the rest looked up from reference TRBV19 and TRBJ2-2, is DGGITQSPKYLFRKEGQNVTLSCEQNLNHDAMYWYRQDPGQGLRLIYYSQIVNDFQKGDIAEGYSVSREKKESFPLTVTSAQKNPTAFYLCASREGSANTGELFFGEGSRLTVL.

J is TRBJ1-6 and V is TRBV30; a weak D match, TRBD1 (5 bases). The length of the CDR3 is 13 residues. Deletions cut 0 bases from V and 8 bases from J, with 8 bases between. Germline V lookup: CDR1 GTSNPN, CDR2 SVGIG (reference sequence). CDR3 DNA: TGTGCCTGGAGTGTAGGAGGGGATTCACCCCTCCACTTT. Translated: CAWSVGGDSPLHF.

This clone appeared a few times. V and J are TRBV14 and TRBJ1-3; no clear D. Per the germline V gene, CDR1 is SGHDN and CDR2 is FVKESK. The V end was cut by 4 bases, the J end by 0 bases, with 10 bases between. This CDR3 spans 15 amino acids. CDR3 residues: CASSRPYSSGNTIYF. CDR3 nucleotide sequence: TGTGCCAGCAGCCGCCCGTACAGCTCTGGAAACACCATATATTTT.

This clone has more than one count but fewer than ten. The gene calls are TRBV10-3 and TRBJ2-1, with 9 nucleotides matching TRBD2. The CDR3 runs to 21 residues. V lost 4 bases, J lost 2 bases, and 21 bases stayed unmatched. Germline V gene sequence: CDR1 ENHRY, CDR2 SYGVKD. The CDR3 DNA sequence: TGTGCCATCAGTGCCCCCGCGTCGGGGACTAGCCGGGGAGGGCCCTACAATGAGCAGTTCTTC. Protein product: CAISAPASGTSRGGPYNEQFF.

V is TRBV11-2 and J is TRBJ2-7; possible D gene TRBD1, 7 bases. Trimming shortened V by 5 bases and J by 3 bases, and 17 bases separated the two germline ends. In germline, CDR1 is SGHAT, CDR2 FQNNGV. The CDR3 has 15 residues. Here the CDR3 DNA reads TGTGCCAGCAGCCCTATTGGAGGGGGCGACTACGAGCAGTACTTC. Translation gives CASSPIGGGDYEQYF.

The genes are TRBV29-1 and TRBJ2-2; 7 nucleotides line up with TRBD1. Germline values: CDR1 SQVTM, CDR2 ANQGSEA. CDR3 size: 13 residues. The V gene end was trimmed by 6 bases and the J gene end by 1 base; junction bases not matched to a gene: 2. The CDR3 DNA sequence: TGCAGCGTCCGACAGGGGAACACCGGGGAGCTGTTTTTT. Its protein product is CSVRQGNTGELFF.

This chain uses TRBV5-1 with TRBJ2-7, with D possibly TRBD1 on 6 matching bases. From germline, CDR1 is SGHRS and CDR2 YFSETQ. This CDR3 is 13 amino acids long. Between the trimmed V and J ends, which lost 4 bases and 7 bases, there was a span of 15 bases. This CDR3 is CASSPGHKEEQYF. In nucleotides, the CDR3 is TGCGCCAGCAGCCCGGGACACAAGGAGGAGCAGTACTTC.

V usage is TRBV7-2 and J usage is TRBJ1-5; tentative D call: TRBD1 (5 bases). The length of the CDR3 is 14 residues. V was cut by 3 bases and J by 6 bases, with 12 bases left in between. Germline values: CDR1 SGHTA, CDR2 FQGNSA. In DNA, the CDR3 is TGTGCCAGCAGCTTTGGGGGGGTTGCTCAGCCCCAGCATTTT. Translation: CASSFGGVAQPQHF.

The chain joins TRBV7-2 to TRBJ1-5, with D unresolved. This CDR3 is built from 13 residues. Germline V gene lookup returns CDR1 SGHTA and CDR2 FQGNSA. V was shortened by 5 bases and J by 4 bases, with 9 bases between the two germline ends. The CDR3 coding sequence is TGTGCCAGCAGCCGAGATTTTAATCAGCCCCAGCATTTT. It translates to CASSRDFNQPQHF.

The chain has TRBV7-3 and TRBJ2-1; the match to TRBD2 covers 10 bases. The CDR3 spans 18 residues. Germline V gene data show CDR1 as SGHTA and CDR2 as FQGTGA. J lost 1 base, V lost 5 bases, and 11 bases had no gene match. The DNA for the CDR3 is TGTGCCAGCAGCCTTAGGACTAGCGGTATCTTATCCTACAATGAGCAGTTCTTC. This sequence encodes CASSLRTSGILSYNEQFF.

The chain has TRBV5-4 and TRBJ2-1; unclear D gene. The CDR3 is 14 amino acids. The V end was cut by 0 bases, the J end by 7 bases, with 11 bases between. Germline V gives CDR1 SGHNT, CDR2 YYREEE (reference sequence). The CDR3 here is CASSLVPSRNEQFF. The CDR3 coding sequence is TGTGCCAGCAGCTTGGTACCAAGCCGGAATGAGCAGTTCTTC.

The chain carries TRBV7-2 and TRBJ1-2; D uncertain. The ends were cut back, 1 base at V and 0 bases at J, with 3 bases in the middle. Germline V lookup: CDR1 SGHTA, CDR2 FQGNSA. The CDR3 runs to 13 residues. The DNA for the CDR3 is TGTGCCAGCAGCTTAGATACTAACTATGGCTACACCTTC. The encoded protein is CASSLDTNYGYTF.

V usage is TRBV5-1 and J usage is TRBJ2-5; no reliable D call. V shed 1 base and J shed 4 bases, with 17 bases lying between them. This CDR3 contains 16 residues. Germline values: CDR1 SGHRS, CDR2 YFSETQ. The CDR3 region has the DNA TGCGCCAGCAGCTTGCAGGCAGCTAAGAACGCAGAGACCCAGTACTTC. This translates into CASSLQAAKNAETQYF.

The rearrangement links TRBV11-1 to TRBJ2-5; 11 bases align to TRBD2. Germline V lookup: CDR1 SGHAT, CDR2 FQDESV (reference sequence). There are 17 residues in the CDR3. V shed 1 base, J shed 4 bases, and the junction held 8 bases outside the gene matches. Here the CDR3 reads CASSLGGSGRARETQYF. The CDR3, as DNA: TGTGCCAGCAGCTTAGGAGGTAGCGGGAGGGCCCGAGAGACCCAGTACTTC.

The chain couples TRBV10-3 to TRBJ1-2; the D gene is possibly TRBD1 (5 bases). Germline V gene sequence: CDR1 ENHRY, CDR2 SYGVKD. The CDR3 sequence is 14 residues long. V lost 4 bases and J lost 7, with 16 bases in between. The CDR3 DNA reads TGTGCCATCAGTGTTCAGGGCGGAGATATTGGCTACACCTTC. This encodes CAISVQGGDIGYTF.

The genes are TRBV9 and TRBJ2-5; TRBD1 matches at 10 bases. V trimming: 0 bases; J trimming: 2 bases; junction bases outside the gene matches: 4. Per germline, CDR1 SGDLS and CDR2 YYNGEE. This CDR3 has 16 residues. CDR3 sequence reads: CASSVGLGQGQETQYF. In DNA, the CDR3 is TGTGCCAGCAGCGTAGGGTTGGGACAGGGGCAAGAGACCCAGTACTTC.

The V gene is TRBV29-1, the J gene TRBJ1-1; D is unclear. CDR3 length: 13 residues. Germline CDR1 SQVTM, CDR2 ANQGSEA. Deletions cut 4 bases from V and 1 base from J, with 10 bases between. The CDR3 DNA is TGCAGCGTTGCGGAGGGAACGAACACTGAAGCTTTCTTT. It codes for CSVAEGTNTEAFF.

The rearrangement links TRBV7-6 to TRBJ2-1; 9 nucleotides match TRBD2. V lost 1 base to trimming and J lost 2 bases; unmatched junction nucleotides: 0. Germline assignment: CDR1 SGHVS and CDR2 FNYEAQ. The CDR3 sequence is 15 residues long. CDR3 protein: CASSLGLAAYNEQFF. The CDR3 DNA follows: TGTGCCAGCAGCTTAGGACTAGCGGCCTACAATGAGCAGTTCTTC.

V is TRBV27 and J is TRBJ1-1; 8 nucleotides line up with TRBD1. Germline-derived CDR1 and CDR2 are MNHEY and SMNVEV (reference sequence). The CDR3 is 14 residues long. The trim removed 7 bases at V and 1 base at J, leaving 5 bases unmatched. CDR3 amino acids: CASIRTGTNTEAFF. The CDR3 DNA sequence: TGTGCCAGCATTAGGACAGGGACGAACACTGAAGCTTTCTTT.

The CDR3 nucleotides are TGTGCCAGTAGTATAGGCCCAGGTTATAGCAATCAGCCCCAGCATTTT. Translating it yields CASSIGPGYSNQPQHF. This rearrangement joins TRBV19 to TRBJ1-5; no definite D call. The CDR3 is made up of 16 amino acids. The V gene's germline CDR1 is LNHDA and CDR2 SQIVND (reference sequence). V lost 1 base and J 0 bases, leaving 10 bases between the germline ends.

The CDR3 here is CASSLTLAGYNEQFF. DNA of the CDR3: TGTGCCAGCAGCTTAACCCTAGCGGGCTACAATGAGCAGTTCTTC. This chain links TRBV11-2 with TRBJ2-1; 8 bases are shared with TRBD2. The CDR3 contains 15 residues. The ends lost 2 bases at V and 3 bases at J; junction bases unmatched: 3. Germline assignment: CDR1 SGHAT and CDR2 FQNNGV.

The chain's CDR3 is CASRNLSPGLGHYNEQFF. CDR3 nucleotides: TGTGCCAGTAGAAATTTATCGCCGGGACTAGGGCACTACAATGAGCAGTTCTTC. This chain links TRBV19 with TRBJ2-1, with 8 bases fitting TRBD2. The CDR3 runs to 18 residues. Looked up from germline, CDR1 is LNHDA and CDR2 is SQIVND (reference sequence). V dropped 6 bases and J dropped 3; count of bases not matched to a gene: 16.

The chain links TRBV5-1 to TRBJ2-7; weak D call: TRBD2 (6 bases). CDR1 and CDR2 from the germline V gene are SGHRS and YFSETQ. This CDR3 has 17 amino acids. V was pared by 0 bases and J by 5 bases, with 21 bases between. The chain's CDR3 is CASSLASAAARNDEQYF. The CDR3 bases are TGCGCCAGCAGCTTGGCTAGCGCCGCCGCTAGGAACGACGAGCAGTACTTC. Based on the CDR3 plus reference TRBV5-1 and TRBJ2-7, the full variable domain is KAGVTQTPRYLIKTRGQQVTLSCSPISGHRSVSWYQQTPGQGLQFLFEYFSETQRNKGNFPGRFSGRQFSNSRSEMNVSTLELGDSALYLCASSLASAAARNDEQYFGPGTRLTVT.